The rows below give T cell receptor beta chains drawn from one sample of a study of shared clonotypes between healthy human individuals. Using immunoSEQ multiplex PCR, the repertoire was profiled, and TCRdb retains in-frame clones only, with some absent. Altogether about 680,000 clones are present, about 92% being singletons, with the ten largest covering approximately 24%. The sample consisted of naive CD8+ T cells sorted from blood. The receptors originated from a man aged 25-40 years in good health. CDR3s include the opening cysteine and the closing phenylalanine or tryptophan. The D gene is left open where the match is weak. Clone size is stated in some rows and not others, as once, few, many or a class when expanded.

j_call,v_call,clone_size,d_call,cdr3_aa,cdr3_nt
TRBJ2-3,TRBV7-9,NA,TRBD2,CASSPRSGRNTDTQYF,TGTGCCAGCAGCCCCCGTAGCGGGAGGAACACAGATACGCAGTATTTT
TRBJ2-1,TRBV27,NA,NA,CASRGGTNNEQFF,TGTGCCAGCAGGGGCGGGACCAACAATGAGCAGTTCTTC
TRBJ2-1,TRBV30,NA,NA,CAWTLGTGYEQFF,TGTGCCTGGACCCTAGGGACTGGCTATGAGCAGTTCTTC
TRBJ2-7,TRBV6-5,NA,TRBD1,CASSYSPGGYYEQYF,TGTGCCAGCAGTTACTCGCCAGGGGGCTACTACGAGCAGTACTTC
TRBJ1-1,TRBV5-4,NA,TRBD1,CASRDVDRAEAEAFF,TGTGCCAGCAGAGATGTGGACAGGGCGGAAGCTGAAGCTTTCTTT
TRBJ2-3,TRBV29-1,NA,NA,CSVLGQMGTDTQYF,TGCAGCGTTTTAGGCCAGATGGGCACAGATACGCAGTATTTT
TRBJ1-5,TRBV18,few,NA,CASSPGGNQPQHF,TGTGCCAGCTCCCCCGGGGGGAATCAGCCCCAGCATTTT
TRBJ1-1,TRBV19,once,NA,CASRWVPLDTEAFF,TGTGCCAGTAGATGGGTTCCTCTCGACACTGAAGCTTTCTTT
TRBJ1-5,TRBV30,NA,NA,CAWSVQGAQGPQHF,TGTGCCTGGAGTGTACAAGGAGCTCAGGGGCCCCAGCATTTT
TRBJ2-4,TRBV7-2,NA,NA,CASSPSHRSRGANIQYF,TGTGCCAGCAGCCCCAGTCATAGATCACGAGGGGCAAACATTCAGTACTTC
TRBJ1-2,TRBV4-1,NA,NA,CASSQARPPNYGYTF,TGCGCCAGCAGCCAAGCGCGACCCCCCAACTATGGCTACACCTTC
TRBJ2-1,TRBV7-6,once,TRBD2,CASSPGLAGEGGEQFF,TGTGCCAGCAGTCCCGGACTAGCGGGAGAGGGAGGTGAGCAGTTCTTC
TRBJ2-2,TRBV15,NA,TRBD1,CATSVGQGAFTGELFF,TGTGCCACCAGCGTAGGACAGGGAGCTTTCACCGGGGAGCTGTTTTTT
TRBJ2-1,TRBV27,NA,NA,CASSPPQSSQFF,TGTGCCAGCAGTCCCCCCCAGTCTTCGCAGTTCTTC
TRBJ2-1,TRBV9,NA,TRBD2,CASSERAGGYNEQFF,TGTGCCAGCTCTGAACGGGCGGGAGGGTACAATGAGCAGTTCTTC
TRBJ2-1,TRBV28,NA,TRBD2,CASSFGTTNEQFF,TGTGCCAGCAGTTTCGGGACTACCAATGAGCAGTTCTTC